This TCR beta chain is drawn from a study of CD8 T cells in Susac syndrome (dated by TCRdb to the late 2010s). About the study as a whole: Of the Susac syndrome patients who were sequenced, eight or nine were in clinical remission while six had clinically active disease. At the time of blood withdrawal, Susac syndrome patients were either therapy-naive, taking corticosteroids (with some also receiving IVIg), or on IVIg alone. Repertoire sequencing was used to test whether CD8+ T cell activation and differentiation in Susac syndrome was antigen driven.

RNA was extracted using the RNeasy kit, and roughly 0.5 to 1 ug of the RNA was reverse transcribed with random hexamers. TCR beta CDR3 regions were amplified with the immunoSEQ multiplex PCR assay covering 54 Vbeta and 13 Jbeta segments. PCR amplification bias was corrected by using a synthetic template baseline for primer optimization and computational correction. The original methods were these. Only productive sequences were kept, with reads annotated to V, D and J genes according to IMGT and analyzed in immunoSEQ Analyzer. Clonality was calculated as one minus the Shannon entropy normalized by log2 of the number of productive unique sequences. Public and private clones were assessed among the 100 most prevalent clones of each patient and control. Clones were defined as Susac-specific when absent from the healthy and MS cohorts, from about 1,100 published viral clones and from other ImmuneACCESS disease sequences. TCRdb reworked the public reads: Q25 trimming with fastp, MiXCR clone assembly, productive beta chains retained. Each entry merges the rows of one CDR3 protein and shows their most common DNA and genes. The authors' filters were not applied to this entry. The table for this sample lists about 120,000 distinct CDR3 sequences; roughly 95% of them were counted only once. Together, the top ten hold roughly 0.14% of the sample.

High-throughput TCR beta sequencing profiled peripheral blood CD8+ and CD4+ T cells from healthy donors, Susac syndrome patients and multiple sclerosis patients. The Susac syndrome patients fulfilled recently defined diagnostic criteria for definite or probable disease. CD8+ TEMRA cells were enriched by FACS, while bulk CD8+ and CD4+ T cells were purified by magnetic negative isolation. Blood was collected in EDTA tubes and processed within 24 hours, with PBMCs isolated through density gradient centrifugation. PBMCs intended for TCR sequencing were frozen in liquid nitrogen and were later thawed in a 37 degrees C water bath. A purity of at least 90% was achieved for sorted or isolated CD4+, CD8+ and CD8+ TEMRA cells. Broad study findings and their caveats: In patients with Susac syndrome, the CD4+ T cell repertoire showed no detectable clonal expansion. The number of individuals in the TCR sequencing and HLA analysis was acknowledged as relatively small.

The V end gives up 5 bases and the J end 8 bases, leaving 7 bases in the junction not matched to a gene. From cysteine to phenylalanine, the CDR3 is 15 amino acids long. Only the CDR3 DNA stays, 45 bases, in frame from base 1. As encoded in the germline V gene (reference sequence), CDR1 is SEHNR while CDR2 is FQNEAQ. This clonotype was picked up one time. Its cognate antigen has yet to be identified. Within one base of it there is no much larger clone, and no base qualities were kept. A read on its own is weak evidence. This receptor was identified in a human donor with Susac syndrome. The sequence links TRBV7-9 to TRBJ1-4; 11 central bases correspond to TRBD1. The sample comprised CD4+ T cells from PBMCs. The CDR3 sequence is CASSPGQGAREKLFF. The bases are TGTGCCAGCAGCCCCGGACAGGGGGCCCGGGAAAAACTGTTTTTT.